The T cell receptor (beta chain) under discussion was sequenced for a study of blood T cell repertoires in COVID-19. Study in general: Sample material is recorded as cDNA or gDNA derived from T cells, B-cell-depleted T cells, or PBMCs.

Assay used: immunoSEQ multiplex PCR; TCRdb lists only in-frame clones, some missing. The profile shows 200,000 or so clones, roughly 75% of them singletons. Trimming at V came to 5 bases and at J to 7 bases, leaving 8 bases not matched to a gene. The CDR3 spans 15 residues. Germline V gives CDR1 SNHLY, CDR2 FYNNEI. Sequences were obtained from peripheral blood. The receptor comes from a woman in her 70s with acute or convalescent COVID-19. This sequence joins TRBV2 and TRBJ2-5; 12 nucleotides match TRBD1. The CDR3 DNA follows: TGTGCCAGCAGTCGGGACAGGGGGCGGGAAGGGACCCAGTACTTC. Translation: CASSRDRGREGTQYF.